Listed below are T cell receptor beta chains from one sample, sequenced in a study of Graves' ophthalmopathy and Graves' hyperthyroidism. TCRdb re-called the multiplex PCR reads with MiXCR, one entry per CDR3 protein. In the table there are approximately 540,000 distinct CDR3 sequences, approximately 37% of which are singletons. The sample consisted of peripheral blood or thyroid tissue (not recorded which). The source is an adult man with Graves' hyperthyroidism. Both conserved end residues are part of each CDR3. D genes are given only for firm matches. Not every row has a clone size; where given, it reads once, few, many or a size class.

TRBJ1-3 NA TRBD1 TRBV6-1 CASRDLTGSVRENTIYF TGTGCCAGCAGAGACCTGACAGGGTCTGTCCGCGAAAACACCATATATTTT
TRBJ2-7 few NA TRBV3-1 CASSQVLGEQYF TGTGCCAGCAGCCAAGTCTTAGGGGAGCAGTACTTC
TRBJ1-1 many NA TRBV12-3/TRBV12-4 CASKRGINTEAFF TGTGCCAGCAAGAGGGGGATTAACACTGAAGCTTTCTTT
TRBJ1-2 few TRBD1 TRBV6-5 CASSYSRKGAWYGYTF TGTGCCAGCAGTTACTCTCGGAAGGGGGCTTGGTATGGCTACACCTTC
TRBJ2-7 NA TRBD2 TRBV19 CASRPAGDYEQYF TGTGCCAGTAGGCCAGCGGGAGACTACGAGCAGTACTTC
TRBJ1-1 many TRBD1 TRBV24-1 CATSEPGTGAEAFF TGTGCCACCAGTGAACCCGGGACAGGCGCCGAAGCTTTCTTT
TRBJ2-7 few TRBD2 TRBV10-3 CASSGRELAGLSGLEQYF TGTGCCAGCAGTGGTCGTGAACTAGCGGGCCTCTCGGGTCTCGAGCAGTACTTC
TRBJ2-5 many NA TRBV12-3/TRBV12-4 CASRPTAGKETQYF TGTGCCAGCAGACCTACGGCAGGGAAAGAGACCCAGTACTTC
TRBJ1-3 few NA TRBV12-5 CASGLVSRVYFSGNTIYF TGTGCTAGTGGTTTGGTATCCAGGGTTTACTTCTCTGGAAACACCATATATTTT
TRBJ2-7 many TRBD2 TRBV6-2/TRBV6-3 CAAGRLAGSEQYF TGTGCCGCCGGCAGACTAGCGGGAAGCGAGCAGTACTTC